Detailed here is one T cell receptor beta chain. With 60 Vbeta and 13 Jbeta primers, the PCR was carried out. This table comes from immunoSEQ multiplex PCR, and its TCRdb copy is limited to in-frame clones, with some not included. The sample lists 150,000 to 200,000 clones, roughly three quarters seen once, with approximately 5% in the top ten. The data derive from a study of cytomegalovirus exposure and HLA in healthy donors. Trimming cost V 2 bases and J 5 bases, with 13 bases left between them. CDR3 size: 15 residues. Looked up from germline, CDR1 is SNHLY and CDR2 is FYNNEI. The chain links TRBV2 to TRBJ1-5, with a weak D call TRBD1 (5 bases). The clonotype originates from a man younger than 35 in good health and CMV-seropositive. The sequencing input was PBMCs. CDR3 nucleotide sequence: TGTGCCAGCAGTGAACTGGACAAGATCGATCAGCCCCAGCATTTT. The encoded protein is CASSELDKIDQPQHF.